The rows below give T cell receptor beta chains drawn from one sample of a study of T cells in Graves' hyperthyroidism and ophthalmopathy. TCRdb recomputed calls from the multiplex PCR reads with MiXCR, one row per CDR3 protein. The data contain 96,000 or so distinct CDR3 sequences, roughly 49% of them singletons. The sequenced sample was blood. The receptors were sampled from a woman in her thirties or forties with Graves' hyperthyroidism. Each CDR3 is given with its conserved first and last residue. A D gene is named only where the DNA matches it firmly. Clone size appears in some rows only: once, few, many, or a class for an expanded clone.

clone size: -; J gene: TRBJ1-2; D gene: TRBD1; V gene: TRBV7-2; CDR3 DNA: TGTGCCAGCAGCCCCAGGTGGAGGACAGGAGGGAGGGTCTACACCTTC; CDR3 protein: CASSPRWRTGGRVYTF
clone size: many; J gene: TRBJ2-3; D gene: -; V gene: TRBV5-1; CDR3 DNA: TGCGCCAGCAGCGTACCTAGCACAGATACGCAGTATTTT; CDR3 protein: CASSVPSTDTQYF
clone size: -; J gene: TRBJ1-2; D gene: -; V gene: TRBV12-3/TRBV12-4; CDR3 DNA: TGTGCCAGCAGTTTAGCGGGGATGGGTGTGCAGGGCTACACCTTC; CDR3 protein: CASSLAGMGVQGYTF
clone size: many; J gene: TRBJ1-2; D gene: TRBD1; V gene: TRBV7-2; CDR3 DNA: TGTGCCAGCAGCTTAAGGACAGGGGAGCATGGCTACACCTTC; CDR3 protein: CASSLRTGEHGYTF
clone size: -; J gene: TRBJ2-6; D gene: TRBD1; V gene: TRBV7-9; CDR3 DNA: TGTGCCAGCAGCGGACAGGGGGTGCTCTCTGGGGCCAACGTCCTGACTTTC; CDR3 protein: CASSGQGVLSGANVLTF
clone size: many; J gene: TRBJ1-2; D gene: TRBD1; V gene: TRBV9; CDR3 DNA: TGTGCCAGCAGCGGACGGACAGGGCGCAACTATGGCTACACCTTC; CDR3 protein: CASSGRTGRNYGYTF
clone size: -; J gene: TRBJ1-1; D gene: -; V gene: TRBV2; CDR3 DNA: TGTGCCAGCAGTCAGGGATTCACTGAAGCTTTCTTT; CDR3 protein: CASSQGFTEAFF
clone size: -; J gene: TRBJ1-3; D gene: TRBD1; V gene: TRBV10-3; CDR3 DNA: TGTGCCACCGCAGAATCTGGCGGGGACAGGGACACCATATATTTT; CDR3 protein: CATAESGGDRDTIYF
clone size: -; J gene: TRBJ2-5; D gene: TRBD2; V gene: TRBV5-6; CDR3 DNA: TGTGCCAGCAGCTTAGTCGCGCGGAGCGGGAGTGAGACCCAGTACTTC; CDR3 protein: CASSLVARSGSETQYF
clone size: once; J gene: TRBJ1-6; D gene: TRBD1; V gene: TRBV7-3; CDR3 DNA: TGTGCCAGCAGCTTAAGCCCACAGGGGTCTCCCCTCCGCTTT; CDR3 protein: CASSLSPQGSPLRF
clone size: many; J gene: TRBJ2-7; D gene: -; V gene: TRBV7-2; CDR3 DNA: TGTGCCAGCAGCTATTCCCGCCTCTACGAGCAGTACTTC; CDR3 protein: CASSYSRLYEQYF
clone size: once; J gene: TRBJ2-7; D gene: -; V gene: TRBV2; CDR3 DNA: TGTGCCAGCAGTGAATTCTCTGGGGGCGGTGTGACCTACGAGCAGTACTTC; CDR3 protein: CASSEFSGGGVTYEQYF
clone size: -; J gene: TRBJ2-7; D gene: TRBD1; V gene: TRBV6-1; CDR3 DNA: TGTGCCAGCAGCCGACCGGGGACAGGGGGATACGAGCAGTACTTC; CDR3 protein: CASSRPGTGGYEQYF
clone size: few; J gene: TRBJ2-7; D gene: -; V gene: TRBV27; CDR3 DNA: TGTGCCAGCAGTTTGCGGCAGAGTAGCGGCGAGCAGTACTTC; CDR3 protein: CASSLRQSSGEQYF
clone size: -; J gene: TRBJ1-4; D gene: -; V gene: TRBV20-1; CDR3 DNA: TGCAGTGCCGTACTAGCGGGAGGACTGTTTTTT; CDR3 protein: CSAVLAGGLFF
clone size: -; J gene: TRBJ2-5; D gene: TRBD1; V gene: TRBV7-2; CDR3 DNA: TGTGCCAGCAGCCCAAGACAGGGGGAGACCCAGTACTTC; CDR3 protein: CASSPRQGETQYF
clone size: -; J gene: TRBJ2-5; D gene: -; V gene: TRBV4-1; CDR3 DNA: TGCGCCAGCAGCCAAGGGAGTCGGGAGACCCAGTACTTC; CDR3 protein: CASSQGSRETQYF
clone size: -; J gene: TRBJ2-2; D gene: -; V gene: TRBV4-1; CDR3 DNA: TGTGCCAGCAACCAGCCGGGACGCAGCACTGGGGAGCTGTTTTTT; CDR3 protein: CASNQPGRSTGELFF
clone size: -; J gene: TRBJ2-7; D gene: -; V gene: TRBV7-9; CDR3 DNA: TGTGCCAGCAGCCCTCCGATCGGCGAGCAGTACTTC; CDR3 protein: CASSPPIGEQYF
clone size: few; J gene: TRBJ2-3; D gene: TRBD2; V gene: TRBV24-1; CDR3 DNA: TGTGCCACCAGTGATCCTGGGACTAGCGAGACTACAGATACGCAGTATTTT; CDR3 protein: CATSDPGTSETTDTQYF
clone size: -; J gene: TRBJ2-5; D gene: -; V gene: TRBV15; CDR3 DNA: TGTGCCACCAGCAGAGCCGTCCGAGGGCCGGAGGAGACCCAGTACTTC; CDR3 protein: CATSRAVRGPEETQYF
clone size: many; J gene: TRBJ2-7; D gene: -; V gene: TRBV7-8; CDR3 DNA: TGTGCCAGCAGCGTAGGTGGGCAGGAATCCTACGAGCAGTACTTC; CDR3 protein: CASSVGGQESYEQYF
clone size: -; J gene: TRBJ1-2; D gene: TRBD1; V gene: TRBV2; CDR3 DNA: TGTGCCAGCTCACCCGTACAGGGGCCGCGTGGCTACACCTTC; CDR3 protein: CASSPVQGPRGYTF
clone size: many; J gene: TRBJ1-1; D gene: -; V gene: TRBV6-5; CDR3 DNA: TGTGCCAGCAGTTTCGCGGGAACTGAAGCTTTCTTT; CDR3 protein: CASSFAGTEAFF
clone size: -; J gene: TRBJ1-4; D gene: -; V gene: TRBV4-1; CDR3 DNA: TGCGCCAGCAGCCAAGATCGCGGCAGGGAGGAAAAACTGTTTTTT; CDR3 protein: CASSQDRGREEKLFF
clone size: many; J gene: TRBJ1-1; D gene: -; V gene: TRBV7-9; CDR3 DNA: TGCGCCAGCAGCCCCCGGACAGCTAGGACTGAAGCTTTCTTT; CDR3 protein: CASSPRTARTEAFF
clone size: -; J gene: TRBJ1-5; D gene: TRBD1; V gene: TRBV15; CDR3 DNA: TGTGCCACCAGCACACAGGGGGCGAGTCAGCCCCAGCATTTT; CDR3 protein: CATSTQGASQPQHF
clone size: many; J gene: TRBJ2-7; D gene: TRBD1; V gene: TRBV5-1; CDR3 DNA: TGCGCCAGCAGCTTAGGACAGGGATGGGAGCAGTACTTC; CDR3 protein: CASSLGQGWEQYF
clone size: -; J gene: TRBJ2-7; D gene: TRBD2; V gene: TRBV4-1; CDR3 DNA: TGCGCCAGCAGCCAAGGCGTAGCGGGAGGCTACGAGCAGTACTTC; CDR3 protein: CASSQGVAGGYEQYF
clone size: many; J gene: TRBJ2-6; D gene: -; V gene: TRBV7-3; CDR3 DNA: TGTGCCAGCAGCTTAAGGGCGGGCGGGTCTGGGGCCAACGTCCTGACTTTC; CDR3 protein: CASSLRAGGSGANVLTF
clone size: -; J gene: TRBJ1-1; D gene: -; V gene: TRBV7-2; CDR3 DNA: TGTGCCAGCCAAGGACAGAAGAACACTGAAGCTTTCTTT; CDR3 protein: CASQGQKNTEAFF
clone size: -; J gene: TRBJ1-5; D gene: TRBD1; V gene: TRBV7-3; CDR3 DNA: TGTGCCAGCAGCCTCCTCTCGGGACAGGGGGCGAATCGGCCCCAGCATTTT; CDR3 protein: CASSLLSGQGANRPQHF
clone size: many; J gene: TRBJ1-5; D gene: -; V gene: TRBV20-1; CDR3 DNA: TGCAGTGCTAGTAGGCAGATTAGCAATCAGCCCCAGCATTTT; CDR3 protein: CSASRQISNQPQHF
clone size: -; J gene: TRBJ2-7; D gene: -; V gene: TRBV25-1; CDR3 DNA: TGTGCTAGGAACAGGGTGAATTCCTACGAGCAGTACTTC; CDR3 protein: CARNRVNSYEQYF
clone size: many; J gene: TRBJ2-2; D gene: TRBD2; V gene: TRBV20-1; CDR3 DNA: TGCAGTGCTAGAACTAGCGGGATCACCGGGGAGCTGTTTTTT; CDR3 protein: CSARTSGITGELFF
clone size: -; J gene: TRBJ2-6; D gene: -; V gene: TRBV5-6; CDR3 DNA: TGTGCCGGCAGCTTAGTAATTAAGGTGGCTGGGGCCAACGTCCTGGCTTTC; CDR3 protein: CAGSLVIKVAGANVLAF
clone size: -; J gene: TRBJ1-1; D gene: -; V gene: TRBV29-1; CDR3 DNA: TGCAGCGTGGGACTGAACACTGAAGCTTTCTTT; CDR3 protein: CSVGLNTEAFF
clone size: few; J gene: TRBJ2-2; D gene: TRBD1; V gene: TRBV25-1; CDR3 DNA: TGTGCCAGCAGTGCGCCGGGACAGGGGACCGGGGAGCTGTTTTTT; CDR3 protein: CASSAPGQGTGELFF
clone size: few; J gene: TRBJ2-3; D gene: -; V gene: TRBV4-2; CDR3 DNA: TGTGCCAGCAGCCCTGACTGGGAAACGCAGTATTTT; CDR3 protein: CASSPDWETQYF
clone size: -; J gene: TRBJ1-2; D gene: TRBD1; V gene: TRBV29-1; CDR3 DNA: TGCAGCGCACCAGCCTTGACAGGGGATGGCTATGGCTACACCTTC; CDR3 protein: CSAPALTGDGYGYTF
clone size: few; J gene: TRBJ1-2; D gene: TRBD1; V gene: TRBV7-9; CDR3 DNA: TGTGCCAGCAGCCCCGGACAGGGCACCTATGGCTACACCTTC; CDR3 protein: CASSPGQGTYGYTF
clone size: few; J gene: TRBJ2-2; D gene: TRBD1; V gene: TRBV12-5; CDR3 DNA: TGTGCTAGTGGAAGGGACAGCAACACCGGGGAGCTGTTTTTT; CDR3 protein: CASGRDSNTGELFF
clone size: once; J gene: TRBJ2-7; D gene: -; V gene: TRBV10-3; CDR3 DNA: TGTGCCATCGCCGGACAGAGACCCTACGAGCAGTACTTC; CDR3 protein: CAIAGQRPYEQYF
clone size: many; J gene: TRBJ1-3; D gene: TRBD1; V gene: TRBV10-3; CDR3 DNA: TGTGCCAGTAGACAGGGCGGGGACAGGGACACCATATATTTT; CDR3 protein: CASRQGGDRDTIYF
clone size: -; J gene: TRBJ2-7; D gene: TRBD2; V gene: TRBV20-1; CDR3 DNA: TGCAGTGCACAGGGACTAGCGGGAGCCTACGAGCAGTACTTC; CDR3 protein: CSAQGLAGAYEQYF
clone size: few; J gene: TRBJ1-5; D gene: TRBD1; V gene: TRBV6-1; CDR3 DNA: TGTGCCAGCAGTGTGGCGACAGGGGGCCTTCAGCCCCAGCATTTT; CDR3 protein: CASSVATGGLQPQHF
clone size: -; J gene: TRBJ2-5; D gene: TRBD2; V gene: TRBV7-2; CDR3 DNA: TGTGCCAGCAGCTTACTAGCGGGAGCTGAGACCCAGTACTTC; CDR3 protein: CASSLLAGAETQYF
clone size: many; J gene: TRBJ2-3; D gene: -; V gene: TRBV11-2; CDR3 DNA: TGTGCCAGCAGCGCTCAAGGAGATACGCAGTATTTT; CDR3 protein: CASSAQGDTQYF
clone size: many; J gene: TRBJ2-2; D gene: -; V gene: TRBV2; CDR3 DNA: TGTGCCAGCAGTGGGACTTTAGGCGGGGAGCTGTTTTTT; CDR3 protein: CASSGTLGGELFF
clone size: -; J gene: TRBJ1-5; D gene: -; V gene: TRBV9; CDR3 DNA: TGTGCCAGCAGCGCAGGCGTGGGCAATCAGCCCCAGCATTTT; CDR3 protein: CASSAGVGNQPQHF
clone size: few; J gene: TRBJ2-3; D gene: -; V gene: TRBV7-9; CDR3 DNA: TGTGCCAGCAACCACGGACAGCCGTGGGATACGCAGTATTTT; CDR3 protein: CASNHGQPWDTQYF
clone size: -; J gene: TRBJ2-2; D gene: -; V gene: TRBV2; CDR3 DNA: TGTGCCAGCATGGGAGGGGAGCTGTTTTTT; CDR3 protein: CASMGGELFF
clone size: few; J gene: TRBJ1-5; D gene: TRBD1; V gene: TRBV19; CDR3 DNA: TGTGCCAGTGTCGCACAGGGGCCCAATCAGCCCCAGCATTTT; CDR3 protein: CASVAQGPNQPQHF